Reported below is one T cell receptor beta chain. The CDR3 sequence is 15 residues long. Germline lookup yields CDR1 MNHEY and CDR2 SVGAGI. With V trimmed by 7 bases and J by 5 bases, 10 bases remained unmatched. The entry originates in a study of blood T cell repertoires in COVID-19. Study as a whole: Sites across the United States, Italy and Spain contributed samples from acute and convalescent COVID-19. Sources were T cells, B-cell-depleted T cells, or PBMCs; the material itself was cDNA or gDNA.

Seattle researchers signed up patients amid active infection and tracked them longitudinally. Per the authors' pipeline: Amplification from reference gene primers served as the basis for estimated nucleated cell counts. This table comes from immunoSEQ multiplex PCR, and its TCRdb copy is limited to in-frame clones, with some not included. D and trimming come from the DNA, and the V and J calls and clone size come from that table. The sample contains about 160,000 clones, about four fifths of which appear only once. The sequencing sample was made of peripheral blood. J is TRBJ2-5 and V is TRBV6-5, with 10 nucleotides matching TRBD1. The TCR was taken from a woman aged 55-70 years with COVID-19, enrolled during active disease. The CDR3 reads CASIGQGVIAETQYF. In nucleotides, the CDR3 is TGTGCCAGCATCGGACAGGGGGTTATTGCGGAGACCCAGTACTTC.